One and the same sample provided the 32 T cell receptor beta chains below, sequenced in a study of CD8+ T cells in alopecia areata. Extracted RNA was reverse transcribed into cDNA, the sequencing template. Produced via immunoSEQ multiplex PCR; TCRdb's table is partial and in-frame only. The top ten clones hold 12% to 15% of a sample with 150,000 to 200,000 clones, 55% to 75% of them seen once. This sample's treatment: oral pan-JAK inhibitor, 5-10 mg twice daily. The source was CD4+ T cells sorted from blood, collected at week 24, from a patient treated with tofacitinib. The source of these receptors is a human donor with alopecia areata.

This CDR3 reads CASSSRDGGYEQYF. DNA of the CDR3: TGTGCCAGCAGCTCGCGGGACGGCGGCTACGAGCAGTACTTC. The rearrangement uses TRBV7-2 and TRBJ2-7, with a possible D match to TRBD2 (6 bases). The V and J ends lost 4 bases and 3 bases respectively, with 13 bases between them. The CDR3 is made up of 14 amino acids. Germline assignment: CDR1 SGHTA and CDR2 FQGNSA.

V is TRBV7-9 and J is TRBJ1-1, with no clear D. Trimming took 3 bases from V and 6 from J, leaving 11 bases between them. CDR1 and CDR2 (germline): SEHNR, FQNEAQ (reference sequence). The CDR3 spans 13 residues. CDR3 sequence (DNA): TGTGCCAGCAGCTTTGCTGGGTCTTCTGAAGCTTTCTTT. Its translation is CASSFAGSSEAFF.

This chain uses TRBV2 with TRBJ2-7; 9 nucleotides line up with TRBD1. The CDR3 contains 17 residues. Losses at the gene ends were 6 bases for V and 1 base for J; bases not matched to a gene: 13. Germline CDR1 and CDR2: SNHLY and FYNNEI. The CDR3 nucleotides read TGTGCCAGCAGAGAAACAGGGGGCTATGGTAGGTCCTACGAGCAGTACTTC. Translating it yields CASRETGGYGRSYEQYF.

The rearrangement joins TRBV2 to TRBJ1-6; TRBD1 agrees at 8 bases. Germline-derived CDR1 and CDR2 are SNHLY and FYNNEI. The CDR3 loop spans 15 amino acids. With V trimmed by 6 bases and J by 7 bases, 8 bases remained unmatched. The DNA of the CDR3 is TGTGCCAGCAGGGGAACAGGGGGGACGAATTCACCCCTCCACTTT. This codes for CASRGTGGTNSPLHF.

This clone has a handful of counts. The same CDR3 also results from other DNA sequences found in this sample. J is TRBJ1-5 and V is TRBV29-1, with unresolved D. CDR3 length: 13 amino acids. The germline V and J ends were trimmed by 4 bases and 0 bases, with 7 bases remaining between them. CDR1 and CDR2 from the germline V gene are SQVTM and ANQGSEA. CDR3 amino acids: CSVGGNSNQPQHF. CDR3 sequence (DNA): TGCAGCGTTGGAGGGAATAGCAATCAGCCCCAGCATTTT.

The chain employs TRBV4-1 and TRBJ2-1; the D gene is possibly TRBD2 (5 bases). V shed 0 bases and J shed 8 bases, with 17 bases lying between them. The CDR3 contains 16 residues. CDR1 is MGHRA and CDR2 is YSYEKL in the germline V gene. The CDR3 region has the DNA TGCGCCAGCAGCCAAGATGTGAGGGTCTCACCCCATGAGCAGTTCTTC. This sequence encodes CASSQDVRVSPHEQFF.

In nucleotides, the CDR3 is TGTGCCAGCAGCCCCAGGACTAGCGGGGCGGGTGAGCAGTTCTTC. Amino acid sequence: CASSPRTSGAGEQFF. J is TRBJ2-1 and V is TRBV9; 12 bases align to TRBD2. The trim removed 4 bases at V and 9 bases at J, leaving 8 bases unmatched. The germline CDR1 and CDR2 sequences are SGDLS and YYNGEE. The CDR3 consists of 15 residues.

The chain employs TRBV29-1 and TRBJ2-2; D unresolved. The V end was cut by 8 bases, the J end by 1 base, with 11 bases between. In germline, CDR1 is SQVTM, CDR2 ANQGSEA. This CDR3 spans 13 amino acids. The CDR3 sequence: CSSRRGNTGELFF. The CDR3 DNA is TGCAGCTCCCGACGAGGGAACACCGGGGAGCTGTTTTTT.

The gene calls are TRBV30 and TRBJ1-1; the D is unclear. From germline, CDR1 is GTSNPN and CDR2 SVGIG (reference sequence). The V and J ends lost 0 bases and 0 bases respectively, with 5 bases between them. The CDR3 is 13 amino acids. CDR3 sequence (DNA): TGTGCCTGGAGTGTACCTCTGAACACTGAAGCTTTCTTT. Translation gives CAWSVPLNTEAFF.

This clone occurred a few times. The chain combines TRBV2 with TRBJ1-6; 8 bases align to TRBD1. The CDR3 extends over 16 amino acids. V lost 5 bases to trimming and J lost 0 bases; unmatched junction nucleotides: 3. Germline V CDR1 and CDR2: SNHLY, FYNNEI. The CDR3 DNA sequence: TGTGCCAGCAGTCGACAGGGGAGCTCCTATAATTCACCCCTCCACTTT. Translation: CASSRQGSSYNSPLHF.

This clone was detected a few times. This chain links TRBV6-5 with TRBJ2-5; D ambiguous. This CDR3 comprises 10 residues. Trimming cost V 5 bases and J 5 bases, with 3 bases left between them. The germline V gene encodes CDR1 MNHEY and CDR2 SVGAGI. CDR3 amino acids: CASSMETQYF. In nucleotides, the CDR3 is TGTGCCAGCAGTATGGAGACCCAGTACTTC.

The chain is built from TRBV9 and TRBJ1-4, with TRBD1 matching over 7 bases. After removal of 3 bases from V and 5 bases from J, the junction contained 7 bases not matched to a gene. The CDR3 has 15 residues. Germline V gene sequence: CDR1 SGDLS, CDR2 YYNGEE. The CDR3 here is CASSAQTGRNEKLFF. The CDR3 nucleotides read TGTGCCAGCAGCGCCCAGACAGGGCGAAATGAAAAACTGTTTTTT.

The rearrangement joins TRBV2 to TRBJ1-5; 9 positions match TRBD1. CDR1 is SNHLY, CDR2 FYNNEI, per germline. The V and J ends lost 8 bases and 3 bases, in that order; junction bases with no gene match: 8. This CDR3 is built from 15 residues. CDR3 sequence reads: CASSEWTGVNQPQHF. The CDR3 DNA follows: TGTGCCAGCTCCGAGTGGACAGGGGTCAATCAGCCCCAGCATTTT.

This clone showed up just a few times. The chain has TRBV5-1 and TRBJ2-5; TRBD1 aligns across 8 bases. V shed 4 bases, J shed 4 bases, and the junction held 6 bases outside the gene matches. The CDR3 has 14 residues. Germline values: CDR1 SGHRS, CDR2 YFSETQ. The CDR3 bases are TGCGCCAGCAGCGGACAGGGTTTCCGAGAGACCCAGTACTTC. Protein product: CASSGQGFRETQYF.

The chain has TRBV5-1 and TRBJ2-1, with TRBD2 matching 9 bases. This CDR3 is 15 amino acids long. Unmatched junction bases numbered 6, after V lost 1 base and J lost 7 bases. The germline V gene has CDR1 SGHRS and CDR2 YFSETQ. The DNA for the CDR3 is TGCGCCAGCAGCTTGAATCCAGCGGGGGGTAATGAGCAGTTCTTC. Amino acid sequence: CASSLNPAGGNEQFF.

J is TRBJ1-3 and V is TRBV29-1; D is uncertain. Germline-derived CDR1 and CDR2 are SQVTM and ANQGSEA. CDR3 size: 13 residues. V lost 4 bases, J lost 0 bases, and 7 bases lay in between. The CDR3 DNA is TGCAGCGTTGGCCCGCGCTCTGGAAACACCATATATTTT. Translation: CSVGPRSGNTIYF.

This clone was observed a handful of times. This chain uses TRBV29-1 with TRBJ2-5; no reliable D call. V was clipped by 7 bases and J by 5 bases, with 5 bases between them. The V gene's germline CDR1 is SQVTM and CDR2 ANQGSEA. CDR3 size: 9 residues. CDR3 sequence: CSAGETQYF. CDR3 bases: TGCAGCGCTGGGGAGACCCAGTACTTC.

As to this clone: A read error may account for a junction end that differs from germline. V usage is TRBV4-1 and J usage is TRBJ2-4; D perhaps matches TRBD1 (6 bases). There are 14 residues in the CDR3. In germline, CDR1 is MGHRA, CDR2 YSYEKL. In DNA, the CDR3 is TGTGCCAGCAGCCAGGACAGTTCGAAAAACATTCAGTACTTC. This gives the protein CASSQDSSKNIQYF.

The chain recombines TRBV11-1 with TRBJ2-5; no clear D gene. The V gene's germline CDR1 is SGHAT and CDR2 FQDESV (reference sequence). CDR3 length equals 12 residues. Trimming removed 1 base at V and 5 bases at J, with 5 bases between. CDR3 bases: TGTGCCAGCAGCTTAGGAGCGGAGACCCAGTACTTC. Residues: CASSLGAETQYF.

This clone was recorded a few times. The chain joins TRBV11-2 to TRBJ1-2; D is possibly TRBD1 (5 bases). The CDR3 loop spans 12 amino acids. From germline, CDR1 is SGHAT and CDR2 FQNNGV. The ends were cut back, 4 bases at V and 7 bases at J, with 10 bases in the middle. The CDR3, as DNA: TGTGCCAGCAGCTCCAGCGGGGGTGGCTACACCTTC. It translates to CASSSSGGGYTF.

This chain joins TRBV29-1 and TRBJ1-6; unclear D gene. Germline V lookup: CDR1 SQVTM, CDR2 ANQGSEA. The CDR3 length is 14 residues. V shed 4 bases and J shed 6 bases, with 13 bases lying between them. The CDR3 bases are TGCAGCGTTGTGTCCAGCAAAACTAATTCACCCCTCCACTTT. Translating gives CSVVSSKTNSPLHF. The full variable domain, its missing parts supplied by reference TRBV29-1 and TRBJ1-6, is SAVISQKPSRDICQRGTSLTIQCQVDSQVTMMFWYRQQPGQSLTLIATANQGSEATYESGFVIDKFPISRPNLTFSTLTVSNMSPEDSSIYLCSVVSSKTNSPLHFGNGTRLTVT.

This clone was observed a handful of times. This chain joins TRBV11-3 and TRBJ2-5; D unclear. This CDR3 has 14 amino acids. Germline lookup yields CDR1 SGHNT and CDR2 YENEEA. Trimming shortened V by 3 bases and J by 0 bases, and 8 bases separated the two germline ends. CDR3 sequence: CASSLPRDQETQYF. DNA of the CDR3: TGTGCCAGCAGCTTGCCTCGGGACCAAGAGACCCAGTACTTC.

CDR3 coding DNA: TGTGCCAGCAGCTTGTCAGGGAGTCAGCCCCAGCATTTT. This sequence encodes CASSLSGSQPQHF. The gene calls are TRBV5-6 and TRBJ1-5, with D maybe TRBD1 (5 bases). Between the trimmed V and J ends, which lost 1 base and 6 bases, there was a span of 8 bases. The CDR3 runs 13 residues. The germline V gene has CDR1 SGHDT and CDR2 YYEEEE.

The chain has TRBV7-6 and TRBJ1-6, with D perhaps TRBD1 (5 bases). The CDR3 runs 15 residues. Germline V gene lookup returns CDR1 SGHVS and CDR2 FNYEAQ. Trimming stripped 5 bases from V and 9 bases from J, with 17 bases between. The CDR3 spells CASSRTAGQGSPLHF. The CDR3, as DNA: TGTGCCAGCAGCCGTACAGCGGGGCAAGGTTCACCCCTCCACTTT.

The rearrangement joins TRBV4-1 to TRBJ2-5; D is perhaps TRBD2 (5 bases). The CDR3 is made up of 13 amino acids. CDR1 is MGHRA and CDR2 is YSYEKL in the germline V gene. The V end lost 3 bases, the J end lost 5 bases, and 10 bases lay between the germline ends. CDR3 region: CASSQRVEETQYF. Here the CDR3 DNA reads TGCGCCAGCAGCCAGAGGGTCGAGGAGACCCAGTACTTC.

The chain links TRBV29-1 to TRBJ1-2; 7 nucleotides match TRBD1. V was pared by 3 bases and J by 5 bases, with 15 bases of the junction left unmatched. This CDR3 contains 16 residues. Germline CDR1 and CDR2: SQVTM and ANQGSEA. The CDR3 loop reads CSVDDPRGRNGYGYTF. As DNA, the CDR3 is TGCAGCGTTGACGACCCTAGGGGGCGGAATGGATATGGCTACACCTTC.

This clone was observed a handful of times. The chain couples TRBV29-1 to TRBJ1-2; no firm D call. V lost 7 bases and J 8 bases, leaving 8 bases between the germline ends. The CDR3 extends over 9 amino acids. CDR1 is SQVTM and CDR2 is ANQGSEA in the germline V gene. The CDR3 spells CSALEGYTF. As DNA, the CDR3 is TGCAGCGCATTAGAGGGCTACACCTTC. The full variable domain, completed using reference TRBV29-1 and TRBJ1-2, is SAVISQKPSRDICQRGTSLTIQCQVDSQVTMMFWYRQQPGQSLTLIATANQGSEATYESGFVIDKFPISRPNLTFSTLTVSNMSPEDSSIYLCSALEGYTFGSGTRLTVV.

The chain has TRBV7-9 and TRBJ1-4, with D possibly TRBD1 on 5 matching bases. This CDR3 comprises 15 residues. The V end was cut by 5 bases, the J end by 8 bases, with 18 bases between. Germline V gene data show CDR1 as SEHNR and CDR2 as FQNEAQ (reference sequence). The CDR3 DNA follows: TGTGCCAGCAGCCAAGATCTCAGGGAGGGGGAAAAACTGTTTTTT. The encoded protein is CASSQDLREGEKLFF.

J is TRBJ2-5 and V is TRBV7-3; D tentatively fits TRBD1 or TRBD2 (6 bases each). CDR3 length: 15 amino acids. V was pared by 3 bases and J by 2 bases, with 13 bases between. Germline V gene lookup returns CDR1 SGHTA and CDR2 FQGTGA. This chain's CDR3 is CASSLGGGSQETQYF. In DNA, the CDR3 is TGTGCCAGCAGCTTGGGGGGCGGCAGTCAAGAGACCCAGTACTTC.

The chain uses TRBV29-1 and TRBJ1-1; 9 nucleotides line up with TRBD1. This CDR3 region has 14 residues. Looked up from germline, CDR1 is SQVTM and CDR2 is ANQGSEA. V was pared by 7 bases and J by 5 bases, with 11 bases of the junction left unmatched. CDR3 sequence: CSATGTGMVTEAFF. In DNA form, the CDR3 reads TGCAGCGCAACCGGGACAGGGATGGTAACTGAAGCTTTCTTT. Looking up the rest from reference TRBV29-1 and TRBJ1-1 gives the full variable domain: SAVISQKPSRDICQRGTSLTIQCQVDSQVTMMFWYRQQPGQSLTLIATANQGSEATYESGFVIDKFPISRPNLTFSTLTVSNMSPEDSSIYLCSATGTGMVTEAFFGQGTRLTVV.

The rearrangement links TRBV5-1 to TRBJ1-1; D gene uncertain. Trimming stripped 2 bases from V and 4 bases from J, with 15 bases between. Germline V CDR1 and CDR2: SGHRS, YFSETQ. The CDR3 consists of 15 residues. CDR3 DNA: TGCGCCAGCAGCTTAGCCGTGGGAGAGGGCACTGAAGCTTTCTTT. Its protein product is CASSLAVGEGTEAFF.

The chain is built from TRBV7-9 and TRBJ1-5; D gene ambiguous. V shed 5 bases and J shed 0 bases, with 5 bases lying between them. This CDR3 is 13 amino acids long. From germline, CDR1 is SEHNR and CDR2 FQNEAQ (reference sequence). The CDR3 reads CASSRTSNQPQHF. The CDR3, as DNA: TGTGCCAGCAGCCGCACTAGCAATCAGCCCCAGCATTTT.